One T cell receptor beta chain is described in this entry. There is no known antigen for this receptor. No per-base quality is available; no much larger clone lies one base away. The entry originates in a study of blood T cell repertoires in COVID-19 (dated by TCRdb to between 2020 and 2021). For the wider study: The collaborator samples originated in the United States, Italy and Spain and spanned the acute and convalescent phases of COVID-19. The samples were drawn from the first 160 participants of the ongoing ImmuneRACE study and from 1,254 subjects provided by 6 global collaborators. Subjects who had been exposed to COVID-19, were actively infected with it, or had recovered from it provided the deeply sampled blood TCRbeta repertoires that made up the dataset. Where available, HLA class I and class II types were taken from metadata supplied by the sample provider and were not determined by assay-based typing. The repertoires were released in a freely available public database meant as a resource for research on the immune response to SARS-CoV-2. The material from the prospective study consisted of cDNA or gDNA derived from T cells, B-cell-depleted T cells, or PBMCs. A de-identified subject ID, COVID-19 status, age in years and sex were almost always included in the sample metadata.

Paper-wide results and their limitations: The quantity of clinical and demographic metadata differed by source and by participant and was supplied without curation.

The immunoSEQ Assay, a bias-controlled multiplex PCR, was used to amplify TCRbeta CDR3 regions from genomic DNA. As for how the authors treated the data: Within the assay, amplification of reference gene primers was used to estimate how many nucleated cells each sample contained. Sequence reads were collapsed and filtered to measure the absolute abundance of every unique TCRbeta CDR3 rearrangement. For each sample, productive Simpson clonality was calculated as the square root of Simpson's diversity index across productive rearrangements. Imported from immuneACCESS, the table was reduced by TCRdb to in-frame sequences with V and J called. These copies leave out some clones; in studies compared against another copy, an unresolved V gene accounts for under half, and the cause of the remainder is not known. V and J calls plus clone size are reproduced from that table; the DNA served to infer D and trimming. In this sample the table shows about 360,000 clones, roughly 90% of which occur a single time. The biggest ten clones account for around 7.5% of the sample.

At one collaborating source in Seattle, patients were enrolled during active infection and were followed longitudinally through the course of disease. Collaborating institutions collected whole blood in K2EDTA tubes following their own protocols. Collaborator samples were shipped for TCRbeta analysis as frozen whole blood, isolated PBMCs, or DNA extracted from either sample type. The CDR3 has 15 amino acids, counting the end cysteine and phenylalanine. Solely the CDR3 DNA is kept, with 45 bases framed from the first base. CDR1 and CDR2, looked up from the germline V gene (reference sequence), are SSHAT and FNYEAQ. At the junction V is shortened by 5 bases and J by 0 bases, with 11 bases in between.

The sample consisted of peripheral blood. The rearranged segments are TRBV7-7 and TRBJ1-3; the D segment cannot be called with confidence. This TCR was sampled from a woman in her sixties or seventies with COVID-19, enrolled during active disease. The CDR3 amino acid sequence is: CASSPGSSSGNTIYF. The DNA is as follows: TGTGCCAGCAGCCCGGGGAGCAGCTCTGGAAACACCATATATTTT.